The rows below give T cell receptor beta chains drawn from one sample of a study of blood T cell repertoires in COVID-19. Repertoires were generated with immunoSEQ multiplex PCR, while TCRdb's copy carries only in-frame clones and drops some. The table shows about 220,000 clones, with around 83% occurring only once. The sequenced material came from peripheral blood. The receptors were gathered from a woman aged 70-85 years with COVID-19, enrolled during active disease. The conserved cysteine and the conserved F or W are not part of the CDR3 here.

CDR3 protein: ASSVAGNYGYT
V gene: TRBV9
J gene: TRBJ1-2

CDR3 protein: ASSQKTGSAF
V gene: TRBV6-5
J gene: TRBJ1-1

CDR3 protein: AVNPGQGAVEQF
V gene: TRBV2
J gene: TRBJ2-1

CDR3 protein: ASSPYLDREYGYT
V gene: TRBV5-6
J gene: TRBJ1-2

CDR3 protein: ASSSGTSRDTQY
V gene: TRBV28
J gene: TRBJ2-3

CDR3 protein: ASSAGTGNRQTQY
V gene: TRBV7-3
J gene: TRBJ2-5

CDR3 protein: AWSLSVNTEAF
V gene: TRBV30
J gene: TRBJ1-1

CDR3 protein: ASKSREYYEQY
V gene: TRBV7-9
J gene: TRBJ2-7

CDR3 protein: ASVKTGSSEAYEQY
V gene: TRBV5-6
J gene: TRBJ2-7

CDR3 protein: ASSKKRAEEDTEAF
V gene: TRBV21-1
J gene: TRBJ1-1

CDR3 protein: ASSLESGGTEAF
V gene: TRBV13
J gene: TRBJ1-1

CDR3 protein: ASSFPLAAQQF
V gene: TRBV7-9
J gene: TRBJ2-1

CDR3 protein: ASSQDCIARRGYT
V gene: TRBV3-1/TRBV3-2
J gene: TRBJ1-2

CDR3 protein: ASSTPRQGNQPQH
V gene: TRBV6-5
J gene: TRBJ1-5

CDR3 protein: ASSLAHSSNSPLH
V gene: TRBV7-2
J gene: TRBJ1-6

CDR3 protein: ASSPPSGGYNEQF
V gene: TRBV6-5
J gene: TRBJ2-1

CDR3 protein: ATRGLLNTEAF
V gene: TRBV4-1
J gene: TRBJ1-1

CDR3 protein: ASTPGDARTY
V gene: TRBV19
J gene: TRBJ2-3

CDR3 protein: ASSLTGQLNYGYT
V gene: TRBV11-3
J gene: TRBJ1-2

CDR3 protein: ASSLTRNNYGYT
V gene: TRBV6-5
J gene: TRBJ1-2

CDR3 protein: ASSVGTVYRGETQY
V gene: TRBV5-1
J gene: TRBJ2-5

CDR3 protein: AWSRRANTEAF
V gene: TRBV30
J gene: TRBJ1-1

CDR3 protein: ASSRSGAPTDTQY
V gene: TRBV7-3
J gene: TRBJ2-3

CDR3 protein: ASSYNGDYGYT
V gene: TRBV6-2/TRBV6-3
J gene: TRBJ1-2

CDR3 protein: SVLPGSEAF
V gene: TRBV29-1
J gene: TRBJ1-1

CDR3 protein: ASSDGAATDTQY
V gene: TRBV5-1
J gene: TRBJ2-3

CDR3 protein: ASSPRTGASTEAF
V gene: TRBV9
J gene: TRBJ1-1

CDR3 protein: ASSSRTGTGVDYGYT
V gene: TRBV11-3
J gene: TRBJ1-2

CDR3 protein: ASSSGSGRRDYEQY
V gene: TRBV7-9
J gene: TRBJ2-7

CDR3 protein: ASNKFRGTGSSYEQY
V gene: TRBV28
J gene: TRBJ2-7

CDR3 protein: AWTGVEEQF
V gene: TRBV30
J gene: TRBJ2-1

CDR3 protein: ASSRTGGSNQPQH
V gene: TRBV28
J gene: TRBJ1-5

CDR3 protein: ASSGNRVGLNTEAF
V gene: TRBV25-1
J gene: TRBJ1-1

CDR3 protein: ASSEVAGNYGYT
V gene: TRBV6-1
J gene: TRBJ1-2

CDR3 protein: ASSLAHQYSYEQY
V gene: TRBV7-9
J gene: TRBJ2-7

CDR3 protein: ASSDTGGGLRDTQY
V gene: TRBV28
J gene: TRBJ2-3

CDR3 protein: ASSIWGRDTTYEQY
V gene: TRBV19
J gene: TRBJ2-7

CDR3 protein: ASSQSLAGTVTYEQY
V gene: TRBV14
J gene: TRBJ2-7

CDR3 protein: ASSSGDSGNTIY
V gene: TRBV19
J gene: TRBJ1-3

CDR3 protein: ASRLSGYTEAF
V gene: TRBV28
J gene: TRBJ1-1

CDR3 protein: SVGSGIPYEQY
V gene: TRBV29-1
J gene: TRBJ2-7

CDR3 protein: ASSLRGLAAGRSEQF
V gene: TRBV7-9
J gene: TRBJ2-1

CDR3 protein: ASSWGGLSRRTIY
V gene: TRBV6-5
J gene: TRBJ1-3

CDR3 protein: ASILNRGLEQY
V gene: TRBV28
J gene: TRBJ2-7

CDR3 protein: ATSKRQGEQY
V gene: TRBV15
J gene: TRBJ2-7

CDR3 protein: ASSGASSGNTIY
V gene: TRBV5-6
J gene: TRBJ1-3

CDR3 protein: ASSTGQGSYEQY
V gene: TRBV5-1
J gene: TRBJ2-7